This entry lists 19 T cell receptor beta chains sequenced from one sample in a study of human T cells and chemical hapten exposure. Regarding time point: pre-sensitization, week 0. Treatment defined: therapeutic diphenylcyclopropenone sensitization with weekly scalp DPC. TCRdb re-called the RACE reads through MiXCR, storing one row per CDR3 protein. The sample lists 150,000 to 200,000 distinct CDR3 sequences, 30% seen once, with just under 3% in the top ten. The source was whole blood, collected in connection with sensitization to the hapten diphenylcyclopropenone (DPC). These receptors all stem from a woman aged 25 to 39 with alopecia areata. Some clones in this sample may be carry-over from other donors' samples.

This clonotype was seen a few times. The J gene is TRBJ2-7, the V gene TRBV28, with 7 bases aligning to TRBD1. The CDR3 consists of 16 residues. V shed 1 base and J 1 base; nucleotides not matched to a gene: 7. Germline CDR1 MDHEN, CDR2 SYDVKM. CDR3 bases: TGTGCCAGCAGTTTATTTGGACAGGTGGCATCCTACGAGCAGTACTTC. Its protein product is CASSLFGQVASYEQYF.

This clonotype occurred a few times. This chain uses TRBV5-5 with TRBJ1-1; the D gene is possibly TRBD1 (5 bases). Germline V gene sequence: CDR1 SGHKS, CDR2 YYEKEE (reference sequence). Trimming left V 4 bases short and J 6 bases short, with 19 bases between. CDR3 length: 15 residues. The DNA of the CDR3 is TGTGCCAGCAGCCGCGGACAAACTTACGCCCCTGAAGCTTTCTTT. Its translation: CASSRGQTYAPEAFF.

The chain combines TRBV12-3 or TRBV12-4 with TRBJ1-5; 7 nucleotides line up with TRBD1. Trimming at V came to 9 bases and at J to 3 bases, leaving 11 bases not matched to a gene. CDR3 length equals 15 residues. The CDR3 reads CASGEQGDFNQPQHF. CDR3 nucleotides: TGTGCCAGTGGAGAGCAGGGGGATTTCAATCAGCCCCAGCATTTT.

The chain has TRBV29-1 and TRBJ1-1; possibly TRBD1 for D (5 bases). CDR1 and CDR2 from the germline V gene are SQVTM and ANQGSEA. The CDR3 length is 12 residues. V was trimmed by 6 bases and J by 1 base, leaving 9 bases between them. The chain's CDR3 is CSVGPENTEAFF. CDR3 bases: TGCAGCGTGGGACCGGAGAACACTGAAGCTTTCTTT.

This clonotype was recorded once. The chain uses TRBV3-1 and TRBJ2-1; the D is unclear. Germline V gene lookup returns CDR1 LGHDT and CDR2 YNNKEL (reference sequence). The CDR3 is 13 amino acids. Trimming pared 0 bases from V and 9 bases from J, leaving 9 bases between. In nucleotides, the CDR3 is TGTGCCAGCAGCCAAGATGGAGCCGGTGAGCAGTTCTTC. Translation: CASSQDGAGEQFF.

V and J are TRBV20-1 and TRBJ1-5; 7 nucleotides match TRBD1. The CDR3 is made up of 13 amino acids. Germline V lookup: CDR1 DFQATT, CDR2 SNEGSKA (reference sequence). J lost 5 bases, V lost 3 bases, and 4 bases had no gene match. DNA of the CDR3: TGCAGTGCTAGGGCAGGGGGTTATCAGCCCCAGCATTTT. Protein: CSARAGGYQPQHF.

This clonotype has a handful of counts. The gene calls are TRBV28 and TRBJ1-1; D gene uncertain. Germline values: CDR1 MDHEN, CDR2 SYDVKM. The CDR3 covers 13 residues. V was shortened by 6 bases and J by 4 bases, with 12 bases between the two germline ends. CDR3 sequence reads: CASRGEGRTEAFF. DNA for the CDR3: TGTGCCAGCAGGGGAGAGGGTCGCACTGAAGCTTTCTTT.

This rearrangement joins TRBV2 to TRBJ2-7; D gene ambiguous. CDR1 is SNHLY and CDR2 is FYNNEI in the germline V gene. CDR3 size: 14 residues. V was shortened by 7 bases and J by 1 base, with 14 bases between the two germline ends. CDR3 DNA sequence: TGTGCCAGCATCTCGGAATTGGGGTCCTACGAGCAGTACTTC. It specifies CASISELGSYEQYF. Based on the CDR3 plus reference TRBV2 and TRBJ2-7, the full variable domain is EPEVTQTPSHQVTQMGQEVILRCVPISNHLYFYWYRQILGQKVEFLVSFYNNEISEKSEIFDDQFSVERPDGSNFTLKIRSTKLEDSAMYFCASISELGSYEQYFGPGTRLTVT.

This clonotype occurred a few times. V gene TRBV7-9 combines with J gene TRBJ2-1; 7 bases match TRBD2. The V gene end was trimmed by 7 bases and the J gene end by 5 bases; junction bases not matched to a gene: 11. The CDR3 length is 15 residues. Germline V lookup: CDR1 SEHNR, CDR2 FQNEAQ (reference sequence). CDR3 sequence (DNA): TGTGCCAGCACCCTGGGGGAGGGGCTAGACAATGAGCAGTTCTTC. This encodes CASTLGEGLDNEQFF.

V usage is TRBV11-1 and J usage is TRBJ2-1, with D uncertain. This CDR3 has 13 amino acids. V dropped 2 bases and J dropped 2 bases, with 4 bases sitting between them. Germline V gene data show CDR1 as SGHAT and CDR2 as FQDESV (reference sequence). CDR3 nucleotide sequence: TGTGCCAGCAGCTTACGGGCCTACAATGAGCAGTTCTTC. This translates into CASSLRAYNEQFF. The variable domain in full, completed from reference TRBV11-1 and TRBJ2-1, reads EAEVAQSPRYKITEKSQAVAFWCDPISGHATLYWYRQILGQGPELLVQFQDESVVDDSQLPKDRFSAERLKGVDSTLKIQPAELGDSAMYLCASSLRAYNEQFFGPGTRLTVL.

The chain couples TRBV28 to TRBJ2-7; D gene uncertain. Trimming left V 7 bases short and J 3 bases short, with 7 bases between. The germline gives CDR1 MDHEN, CDR2 SYDVKM. This CDR3 has 11 amino acids. In DNA form, the CDR3 reads TGTGCCAGCACCTATCGCTACGAGCAGTACTTC. Amino acid sequence: CASTYRYEQYF.

This clonotype has just a few counts. This chain joins TRBV20-1 and TRBJ2-1; 12 bases fit TRBD2. The CDR3 has 15 residues. V lost 3 bases and J lost 8; bases outside the gene matches: 8. In germline, CDR1 is DFQATT, CDR2 SNEGSKA (reference sequence). The CDR3 region has the DNA TGCAGTGCTAGTAGGTGGACTAGCGGGGTTTATGAGCAGTTCTTC. This codes for CSASRWTSGVYEQFF.

The chain recombines TRBV7-9 with TRBJ1-1; no reliable D call. The CDR3 contains 13 residues. Trimming removed 0 bases from V and 8 bases from J, with 10 bases in between. Germline assignment: CDR1 SEHNR and CDR2 FQNEAQ (reference sequence). As DNA, the CDR3 is TGTGCCAGCAGCTTAGCGCTTTTGCCAGAAGCTTTCTTT. As protein: CASSLALLPEAFF. The variable domain in full, completed from reference TRBV7-9 and TRBJ1-1, reads DTGVSQNPRHKITKRGQNVTFRCDPISEHNRLYWYRQTLGQGPEFLTYFQNEAQLEKSRLLSDRFSAERPKGSFSTLEIQRTEQGDSAMYLCASSLALLPEAFFGQGTRLTVV.

This clonotype has just a few counts. The rearrangement links TRBV28 to TRBJ1-1; D is possibly TRBD1 (5 bases). The germline gives CDR1 MDHEN, CDR2 SYDVKM. Trimming shortened V by 5 bases and J by 0 bases, and 13 bases separated the two germline ends. This CDR3 is built from 15 residues. Written as DNA, the CDR3 is TGTGCCAGCAGTCCACCGACAGTTATGAACACTGAAGCTTTCTTT. This codes for CASSPPTVMNTEAFF. Full variable domain (missing parts from reference TRBV28 and TRBJ1-1): DVKVTQSSRYLVKRTGEKVFLECVQDMDHENMFWYRQDPGLGLRLIYFSYDVKMKEKGDIPEGYSVSREKKERFSLILESASTNQTSMYLCASSPPTVMNTEAFFGQGTRLTVV.

This clonotype was seen many times. The V and J genes are TRBV20-1 and TRBJ1-5; D is uncertain. The germline V and J ends were trimmed by 0 bases and 2 bases, with 5 bases remaining between them. Germline lookup yields CDR1 DFQATT and CDR2 SNEGSKA (reference sequence). The CDR3 consists of 13 residues. The CDR3 sequence: CSARDRGNQPQHF. CDR3 nucleotides: TGCAGTGCTAGAGATAGGGGCAATCAGCCCCAGCATTTT.

The chain recombines TRBV9 with TRBJ1-1; TRBD1 matches at 10 bases. The CDR3 consists of 16 residues. V lost 2 bases to trimming and J lost 5 bases; unmatched junction nucleotides: 9. The germline gives CDR1 SGDLS, CDR2 YYNGEE. CDR3 DNA sequence: TGTGCCAGCAGCGTGTCGCGGACAGGGGGTTTTACTGAAGCTTTCTTT. It is translated as CASSVSRTGGFTEAFF. The full variable domain, with the rest looked up from reference TRBV9 and TRBJ1-1, is DSGVTQTPKHLITATGQRVTLRCSPRSGDLSVYWYQQSLDQGLQFLIQYYNGEERAKGNILERFSAQQFPDLHSELNLSSLELGDSALYFCASSVSRTGGFTEAFFGQGTRLTVV.

This clonotype was seen more than once but under ten times. The chain is built from TRBV28 and TRBJ2-5; TRBD1 might be the D (6 bases). V was pared by 3 bases and J by 7 bases, with 15 bases between. Germline values: CDR1 MDHEN, CDR2 SYDVKM. The CDR3 runs 14 residues. CDR3 region: CASSFGTTRGTQYF. In DNA form, the CDR3 reads TGTGCCAGCAGTTTCGGGACAACGAGGGGGACCCAGTACTTC.

This clonotype was picked up a small number of times. This chain links TRBV10-3 with TRBJ1-5, with 8 bases aligning to TRBD1. The CDR3 covers 16 residues. Per the germline V gene, CDR1 is ENHRY and CDR2 is SYGVKD. The J segment lost 7 bases and the V segment lost 10 bases, leaving 18 bases of the junction unmatched. CDR3 DNA: TGTGCCACCAACACCGGAGACAGGGGCCGTGACCAGCCCCAGCATTTT. Amino acids: CATNTGDRGRDQPQHF.

V and J are TRBV28 and TRBJ1-1; D is undetermined. Germline-derived CDR1 and CDR2 are MDHEN and SYDVKM. There are 12 residues in the CDR3. Trimming removed 3 bases at V and 7 bases at J, with 9 bases between. CDR3 in amino acids: CASSLDGREAFF. DNA of the CDR3: TGTGCCAGCAGTTTGGACGGACGTGAAGCTTTCTTT.